The present TCR beta chain was sequenced within a study of T cell responses to AZD1222 COVID-19 vaccine. Study as a whole: Analysis merged second doses at about 4 or about 12 weeks. Study-wide points: Researchers report vaccine-associated CD4 TCRs spanning spike, with dominance at 160-218 and 743-854.

Trimming took 1 base from V and 5 from J, leaving 16 bases between them. Per germline, CDR1 SGHAT and CDR2 FQNNGV. The CDR3 has 16 residues. Profiling relied on immunoSEQ multiplex PCR, and the TCRdb table lists in-frame clones only, not all of them. The data contain 150,000 to 170,000 clones, 88% of them singletons. About this clone itself: Antigen unknown.

The chain is built from TRBV11-2 and TRBJ2-3; D is undetermined. Material: peripheral blood, obtained on day 0 of AZD1222 vaccination. The sequence was obtained from an adult in good health. CDR3: CASSLVYSPVGDTQYF. The CDR3 DNA reads TGTGCCAGCAGCTTAGTATACAGCCCGGTAGGAGATACGCAGTATTTT.